A selection of T cell receptor beta chains follows, all from one sample in a study of blood T cell repertoires in COVID-19. Profiled with immunoSEQ multiplex PCR; TCRdb holds only in-frame clones, not every one. The sample records about 60,000 clones, 88% being singletons. The sequencing input was peripheral blood. These receptors were obtained from a man aged 55 to 69 with acute or convalescent COVID-19. Each CDR3 is given with its conserved first and last residue. The order of the fields is clone size, D gene, J gene, V gene, CDR3 protein, CDR3 DNA. A D gene is named only where the DNA matches it firmly. Clone size is shown for a subset of rows, as once, few, many or a class of expanded clone.

clone size: -
D gene: TRBD1
J gene: TRBJ2-4
V gene: TRBV19
CDR3 protein: CASSTRGTGGSDIQYF
CDR3 DNA: TGTGCCAGTAGTACCCGCGGGACAGGGGGCTCAGACATTCAGTACTTC

clone size: -
D gene: -
J gene: TRBJ2-1
V gene: TRBV5-1
CDR3 protein: CASSLGVADYNEQFF
CDR3 DNA: TGCGCCAGCAGCTTGGGGGTAGCGGACTACAATGAGCAGTTCTTC

clone size: once
D gene: TRBD1
J gene: TRBJ1-4
V gene: TRBV10-1
CDR3 protein: CASSEGTDEKLFF
CDR3 DNA: TGCGCCAGCAGTGAGGGGACAGATGAAAAACTGTTTTTT

clone size: once
D gene: -
J gene: TRBJ2-5
V gene: TRBV2
CDR3 protein: CASKGGRETQYF
CDR3 DNA: TGTGCCTCCAAGGGGGGGCGGGAGACCCAGTACTTC

clone size: -
D gene: TRBD2
J gene: TRBJ2-7
V gene: TRBV15
CDR3 protein: CATSMGGRSTYEQYF
CDR3 DNA: TGTGCCACCAGCATGGGCGGGAGGAGTACCTACGAGCAGTACTTC

clone size: -
D gene: TRBD1
J gene: TRBJ1-3
V gene: TRBV9
CDR3 protein: CASSARGSGNTIYF
CDR3 DNA: TGTGCCAGCAGCGCCAGGGGGTCTGGAAACACCATATATTTT

clone size: -
D gene: TRBD2
J gene: TRBJ2-3
V gene: TRBV18
CDR3 protein: CASSPRTSGSTDTQYF
CDR3 DNA: TGTGCCAGCTCACCTAGGACTAGCGGAAGCACAGATACGCAGTATTTT

clone size: -
D gene: -
J gene: TRBJ2-1
V gene: TRBV6-1
CDR3 protein: CASSEETRRGNEQFF
CDR3 DNA: TGTGCCAGCAGTGAAGAGACGCGCCGGGGGAATGAGCAGTTCTTC

clone size: -
D gene: -
J gene: TRBJ2-1
V gene: TRBV10-3
CDR3 protein: CAISAGIGQFF
CDR3 DNA: TGTGCCATCAGTGCTGGTATCGGGCAGTTCTTC

clone size: once
D gene: -
J gene: TRBJ2-7
V gene: TRBV20-1
CDR3 protein: CSASPGPSAGSYEQYF
CDR3 DNA: TGCAGTGCTAGTCCCGGGCCCTCCGCGGGGTCCTACGAGCAGTACTTC

clone size: -
D gene: -
J gene: TRBJ1-5
V gene: TRBV28
CDR3 protein: CASQSVRYSNQPQHF
CDR3 DNA: TGTGCCAGCCAATCCGTGCGTTATAGCAATCAGCCCCAGCATTTT

clone size: -
D gene: TRBD2
J gene: TRBJ2-1
V gene: TRBV5-4
CDR3 protein: CASSSGTSGNEQFF
CDR3 DNA: TGTGCCAGCAGCTCTGGGACTAGCGGTAATGAGCAGTTCTTC

clone size: -
D gene: TRBD2
J gene: TRBJ2-2
V gene: TRBV19
CDR3 protein: CASSIQPGLITGELFF
CDR3 DNA: TGTGCCAGTAGTATCCAACCGGGACTAATAACCGGGGAGCTGTTTTTT

clone size: few
D gene: TRBD2
J gene: TRBJ2-6
V gene: TRBV29-1
CDR3 protein: CSVTSGNSGANVLTF
CDR3 DNA: TGCAGCGTTACTAGCGGGAACTCTGGGGCCAACGTCCTGACTTTC

clone size: -
D gene: -
J gene: TRBJ1-5
V gene: TRBV27
CDR3 protein: CASSRGTGNQPQHF
CDR3 DNA: TGTGCCAGCAGCAGGGGAACGGGCAATCAGCCCCAGCATTTT

clone size: -
D gene: TRBD2
J gene: TRBJ2-1
V gene: TRBV5-4
CDR3 protein: CASSGGTSAYNEQFF
CDR3 DNA: TGTGCCAGCAGCGGGGGGACTAGCGCGTACAATGAGCAGTTCTTC

clone size: -
D gene: -
J gene: TRBJ2-5
V gene: TRBV6-5
CDR3 protein: CASSYSPGPARETQYF
CDR3 DNA: TGTGCCAGCAGTTACTCTCCGGGTCCCGCCCGCGAGACCCAGTACTTC

clone size: -
D gene: -
J gene: TRBJ2-3
V gene: TRBV5-6
CDR3 protein: CASSLAVAGVIDTQYF
CDR3 DNA: TGTGCCAGCAGCTTGGCTGTCGCAGGGGTTATAGATACGCAGTATTTT

clone size: -
D gene: TRBD1
J gene: TRBJ2-1
V gene: TRBV5-1
CDR3 protein: CASSLAGTGGNEQFF
CDR3 DNA: TGCGCCAGCAGCTTGGCCGGGACAGGGGGGAATGAGCAGTTCTTC

clone size: once
D gene: -
J gene: TRBJ2-7
V gene: TRBV29-1
CDR3 protein: CSARASSYEQYF
CDR3 DNA: TGCAGCGCCAGGGCAAGCTCCTACGAGCAGTACTTC

clone size: -
D gene: -
J gene: TRBJ2-2
V gene: TRBV6-1
CDR3 protein: CASSEARYYTGELFF
CDR3 DNA: TGTGCCAGCAGTGAGGCGAGGTATTACACCGGGGAGCTGTTTTTT

clone size: medium-sized
D gene: -
J gene: TRBJ1-5
V gene: TRBV27
CDR3 protein: CASSPDSPNQPQHF
CDR3 DNA: TGTGCCAGCAGTCCCGACAGCCCCAATCAGCCCCAGCATTTT

clone size: -
D gene: TRBD1
J gene: TRBJ1-2
V gene: TRBV5-3
CDR3 protein: CARSLDVGTAEGGGYTF
CDR3 DNA: TGTGCCAGAAGCTTGGACGTCGGGACAGCTGAGGGTGGTGGCTACACCTTC

clone size: -
D gene: -
J gene: TRBJ2-5
V gene: TRBV29-1
CDR3 protein: CSVPDWRRGTQYF
CDR3 DNA: TGCAGCGTTCCGGACTGGCGTCGAGGTACCCAGTACTTC

clone size: -
D gene: TRBD1
J gene: TRBJ1-1
V gene: TRBV27
CDR3 protein: CASSLLYRGNTEAFF
CDR3 DNA: TGTGCCAGCAGTTTATTATACAGGGGGAACACTGAAGCTTTCTTT

clone size: -
D gene: TRBD2
J gene: TRBJ2-1
V gene: TRBV7-9
CDR3 protein: CASSLIAGVYNEQFF
CDR3 DNA: TGTGCCAGCAGCTTAATAGCGGGAGTATACAATGAGCAGTTCTTC

clone size: -
D gene: -
J gene: TRBJ2-7
V gene: TRBV28
CDR3 protein: CASSFVTEALAGQYF
CDR3 DNA: TGTGCCAGCAGTTTTGTGACAGAGGCCCTTGCTGGGCAGTACTTC

clone size: -
D gene: -
J gene: TRBJ1-1
V gene: TRBV3-1/TRBV3-2
CDR3 protein: CASSQDWRAEAFF
CDR3 DNA: TGTGCCAGCAGCCAAGATTGGCGGGCTGAAGCTTTCTTT

clone size: -
D gene: TRBD1
J gene: TRBJ2-5
V gene: TRBV6-6
CDR3 protein: CASSSRRQGALETQYF
CDR3 DNA: TGTGCCAGCAGTTCCAGACGACAGGGGGCGCTGGAGACCCAGTACTTC

clone size: -
D gene: -
J gene: TRBJ1-2
V gene: TRBV29-1
CDR3 protein: CSVEEDRGYGYTF
CDR3 DNA: TGCAGCGTTGAGGAAGACAGAGGCTATGGCTACACCTTC

clone size: -
D gene: -
J gene: TRBJ1-2
V gene: TRBV19
CDR3 protein: CASSRTRGYGYTF
CDR3 DNA: TGTGCCAGTAGTAGAACGAGAGGCTATGGCTACACCTTC

clone size: -
D gene: -
J gene: TRBJ1-6
V gene: TRBV2
CDR3 protein: CASSEGGGNSPLHF
CDR3 DNA: TGTGCCAGCAGTGAAGGGGGAGGTAATTCACCCCTCCACTTT

clone size: -
D gene: -
J gene: TRBJ2-3
V gene: TRBV11-2
CDR3 protein: CASRSPGLSTSTDTQYF
CDR3 DNA: TGTGCCAGCAGGTCTCCGGGACTCTCTACTAGCACAGATACGCAGTATTTT

clone size: -
D gene: -
J gene: TRBJ2-2
V gene: TRBV5-4
CDR3 protein: CASNEEPSWTGELFF
CDR3 DNA: TGTGCCAGCAACGAGGAACCAAGCTGGACCGGGGAGCTGTTTTTT

clone size: -
D gene: -
J gene: TRBJ1-5
V gene: TRBV18
CDR3 protein: CASSPRAQGGNQPQHF
CDR3 DNA: TGTGCCAGCTCACCACGGGCTCAGGGAGGAAATCAGCCCCAGCATTTT

clone size: once
D gene: TRBD2
J gene: TRBJ2-7
V gene: TRBV5-1
CDR3 protein: CASSLRLAGAYEQYF
CDR3 DNA: TGCGCCAGCAGCCTTAGACTAGCGGGAGCTTACGAGCAGTACTTC

clone size: -
D gene: -
J gene: TRBJ2-1
V gene: TRBV19
CDR3 protein: CASSTGMREWGLSGSYNEQFF
CDR3 DNA: TGTGCCAGTAGCACTGGGATGAGGGAATGGGGATTGTCAGGCTCCTACAATGAGCAGTTCTTC

clone size: -
D gene: -
J gene: TRBJ1-2
V gene: TRBV28
CDR3 protein: CASSLMRGYTF
CDR3 DNA: TGTGCCAGCAGTTTGATGAGAGGCTACACCTTC

clone size: -
D gene: TRBD2
J gene: TRBJ2-5
V gene: TRBV15
CDR3 protein: CATSSRTSGYKETQYF
CDR3 DNA: TGTGCCACCAGCAGTCGGACTAGCGGTTATAAAGAGACCCAGTACTTC

clone size: -
D gene: -
J gene: TRBJ2-1
V gene: TRBV6-1
CDR3 protein: CASSELTSKNEQFF
CDR3 DNA: TGTGCCAGCAGTGAACTAACTAGCAAAAATGAGCAGTTCTTC

clone size: -
D gene: -
J gene: TRBJ1-5
V gene: TRBV28
CDR3 protein: CASSSISGSNQPQHF
CDR3 DNA: TGTGCCAGCAGTTCAATAAGCGGGAGCAATCAGCCCCAGCATTTT

clone size: medium-sized
D gene: -
J gene: TRBJ2-1
V gene: TRBV19
CDR3 protein: CASSPRGGTVNEQFF
CDR3 DNA: TGTGCCAGTAGTCCCCGCGGAGGGACGGTTAATGAGCAGTTCTTC

clone size: -
D gene: -
J gene: TRBJ1-5
V gene: TRBV4-1
CDR3 protein: CASSQGRGGGQPQHF
CDR3 DNA: TGCGCCAGCAGCCAAGGGCGAGGGGGGGGTCAGCCCCAGCATTTT